The 8 T cell receptor beta chains below were found in one sample sequenced in a study of tumor-infiltrating lymphocytes in primary liver carcinoma. RNA and DNA were co-extracted from approximately 20-30 mg of unsorted bulk tissue. The input was around 0.5 ug total RNA; TCR beta cDNA was made from it with a constant-region primer. TCR beta libraries came from three nested multiplex PCR rounds using slightly modified ARM-PCR. TRBV1-TRBV30 forward primers paired with a C-beta reverse primer were used in the first two PCR rounds, which ran approximately 10 cycles each. One entry per CDR3 protein results from TCRdb running MiXCR on the multiplex PCR reads. The sample contains about 20,000 distinct CDR3 sequences, 60% to 85% of which appear only once. Material: liver tumor tissue from sampling region 4. Subset defined: tumor region T4, right-lateral pole. The source of these receptors is a woman aged 25 to 39 with primary liver carcinoma and hepatitis B virus infection.

To note about this clonotype: Relative to the germline gene, one junction end is altered; a read error may explain this. This CDR3 is CASSPRTGFTGELIF. CDR3 DNA: TGTGCCAGCAGTCCGCGGACAGGGTTCACCGGAGAGCTGATCTTT. The chain employs TRBV6-5 and TRBJ2-2; 8 bases map to TRBD1. The CDR3 sequence is 15 residues long. Germline-derived CDR1 and CDR2 are MNHEY and SVGAGI.

This clonotype was counted a single time. One end of the junction fails to match germline, which may point to a read error. V usage is TRBV13 and J usage is TRBJ2-2; the D gene could be TRBD1 or TRBD2 (5 bases each). CDR1 is PRHDT, CDR2 FYEKMQ, per germline (reference sequence). The CDR3 consists of 15 residues. Here the CDR3 DNA reads TGTGGCACCAGCTTCCAGACAGCGAACACCGGGGAGCCGTTTTTC. Translating it yields CGTSFQTANTGEPFF.

As to this clonotype: As the CDR3 is not closed by the conserved phenylalanine or tryptophan, this likely results from a read error. The limits of the CDR3 on the DNA are not certain, so only TCRdb's listed CDR3 is given. The chain has TRBV6-5 and TRBJ2-2; the table's D gene call, TRBD1, was not cross checked with the DNA. Germline V gene lookup returns CDR1 MNHEY and CDR2 SVGAGI. The CDR3 is 15 residues long, counting both termini. The CDR3 loop is CASSPRIGFTGELLI.

This clonotype was detected only a few times. V gene TRBV6-1 combines with J gene TRBJ1-2; D remains unclear. V lost 2 bases, J lost 0 bases, and 19 bases lay in between. CDR1 MNHNS and CDR2 SASEGT come from the germline V gene. The CDR3 runs to 18 residues. DNA of the CDR3: TGTGCCAGCAGTGAAAGGTCCCTGGTACTTAGATCTAACTATGGCTACACCTTC. This translates into CASSERSLVLRSNYGYTF.

The table lists this clonotype with many counts. The chain is built from TRBV28 and TRBJ2-2; D perhaps matches TRBD1 (6 bases). V dropped 10 bases and J dropped 0 bases, with 15 bases sitting between them. Germline CDR1 is MDHEN and CDR2 is SYDVKM. This CDR3 contains 15 residues. The CDR3 nucleotides read TGTGCCACACTACTGGGGGCCTCGAACACCGGGGAGCTGTTTTTT. This sequence encodes CATLLGASNTGELFF.

On this clonotype itself: A read error may produce the germline difference seen at one junction end. Here the CDR3 reads CASSLFGKGQDKQYF. The CDR3 DNA reads as TGTGCCAGCAGCTTATTCGGAAAGGGGCAAGATAAACAGTATTTC. V usage is TRBV11-3 and J usage is TRBJ2-3, with D possibly TRBD1 on 5 matching bases. Germline loops: CDR1 SGHNT, CDR2 YENEEA. The CDR3 runs 15 residues.

Regarding this clonotype: This may come from a read error, since a much larger clone is one base off. The J gene is TRBJ2-1, the V gene TRBV6-5, with TRBD1 matching 7 bases. Germline V gene data show CDR1 as MNHEY and CDR2 as SVGAGI. Trimming removed 0 bases from V and 7 bases from J; junction bases left unmatched: 12. CDR3 length: 17 amino acids. CDR3: CASSYSFRGQSMNEQFF. CDR3 in DNA: TGTGCCAGCAGTTACTCTTTCAGGGGACAGTCTATGAATGAGCAGTTCTTC.

This clonotype was observed many times. The chain couples TRBV5-1 to TRBJ2-7, with 7 nucleotides matching TRBD1. V trimming: 0 bases; J trimming: 2 bases; junction bases outside the gene matches: 11. This CDR3 region has 17 residues. The germline V gene has CDR1 SGHRS and CDR2 YFSETQ. This chain's CDR3 is CASSLGEGRDRPYEQYF. In DNA form, the CDR3 reads TGCGCCAGCAGCTTGGGAGAAGGACGGGACAGACCCTACGAGCAGTACTTC.